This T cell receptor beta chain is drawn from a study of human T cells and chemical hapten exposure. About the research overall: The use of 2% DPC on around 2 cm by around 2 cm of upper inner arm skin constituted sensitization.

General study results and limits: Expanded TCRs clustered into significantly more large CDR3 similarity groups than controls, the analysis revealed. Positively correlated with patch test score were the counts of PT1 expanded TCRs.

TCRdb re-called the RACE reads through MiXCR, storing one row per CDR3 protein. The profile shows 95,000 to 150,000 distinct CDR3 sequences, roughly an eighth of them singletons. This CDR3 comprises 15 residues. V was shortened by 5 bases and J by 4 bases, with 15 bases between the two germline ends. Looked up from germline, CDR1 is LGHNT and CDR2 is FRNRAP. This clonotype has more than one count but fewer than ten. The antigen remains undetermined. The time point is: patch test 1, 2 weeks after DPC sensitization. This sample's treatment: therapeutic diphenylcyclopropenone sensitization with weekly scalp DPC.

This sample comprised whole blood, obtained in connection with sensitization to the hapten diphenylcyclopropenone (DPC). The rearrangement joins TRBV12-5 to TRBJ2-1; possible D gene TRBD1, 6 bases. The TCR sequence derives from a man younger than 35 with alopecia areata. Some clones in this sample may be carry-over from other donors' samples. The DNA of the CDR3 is TGTGCTAGTGGTCTGCCAACAGGGTTGTACAATGAGCAGTTCTTC. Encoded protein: CASGLPTGLYNEQFF.